The present T cell receptor (beta chain) was sequenced within a study of blood T cell repertoires in COVID-19. Turning to the study itself: Material from acute and convalescent COVID-19 was sourced from the United States, Italy and Spain. T cells, B-cell-depleted T cells, or PBMCs provided the cDNA or gDNA that served as material.

Authors' methods: Amplifying reference gene primers gave estimates of nucleated cell counts. Clones were read by immunoSEQ multiplex PCR, and TCRdb kept only the in-frame ones, dropping some. The DNA gave D and trimming, while V, J and clone size come from that table. The table includes 200,000 to 300,000 clones, 80% to 90% detected once. The CDR3 has 14 residues. The V end lost 0 bases, the J end lost 3 bases, and 9 bases lay between the germline ends. Germline V lookup: CDR1 SGDLS, CDR2 YYNGEE. The receptor comes from a woman aged 70-85 years with acute or convalescent COVID-19. The chain uses TRBV9 and TRBJ1-2; tentatively, D is TRBD1 (6 bases). The sample taken for sequencing was peripheral blood. As DNA, the CDR3 is TGTGCCAGCAGCGTAGAAGGGGGTGACTATGGCTACACCTTC. Protein: CASSVEGGDYGYTF.